There are many counts of the clone carrying this T cell receptor (beta chain). Its antigen is unknown. In preparing bulk TCR libraries, previously described methods and listed TCR primers were used. TCRdb reprocessed the PCR reads with MiXCR, giving one entry per CDR3 protein. Among about 640,000 distinct CDR3 sequences listed, about 20% were seen once. This sample stems from a study of molecular identifiers for immune sequencing clone quantification. Study-level points and caveats: Effector cells kept over 99% of their molecules in clones above 20 RNA copies, while naive cells kept under 1% there. The sizes of highly expanded clones could be underestimated when identical TCR molecules share a barcode.

Libraries of naive CD8 cells were prepared from around 20,000 to 990,000 sorted cells using 10%, 30% or 50% RNA. Sequenced input: naive CD8+ T cells from blood, with Jurkat cell RNA spiked in. The subset denotes: FACS-sorted CD8+CD4-CCR7+CD45RA+ naive T cells. The receptor was derived from a human donor in good health. Some libraries in this study had Jurkat cell RNA spiked in.

For the CDR3, the DNA is TGTGCCAGCAGTGAGACTGAATCCAATGAAAAACTGTTTTTT. Its translation is CASSETESNEKLFF. The chain recombines TRBV7-9 with TRBJ1-4; D remains unclear. With 6 bases removed from V and 5 bases from J, the gap between germline ends came to 13 bases. The germline gives CDR1 SEHNR, CDR2 FQNEAQ (reference sequence). This CDR3 region has 14 residues.